A single sample gave rise to the 8 T cell receptor beta chains below, sequenced in a study of cytomegalovirus exposure and HLA in healthy donors (dated by TCRdb to between 2016 and 2019). Libraries were made using the immunoSEQ multiplex PCR assay. A mixture of 60 forward primers for TCR Vbeta segments and 13 reverse primers for TCR Jbeta segments was used in the multiplex PCR. TCRdb took this table from immuneACCESS and kept in-frame rearrangements with V and J called. Such tables lack part of the clones; where checked against another copy, unresolved V genes explain under half of the gap, and the rest is unexplained. The sample profile shows 150,000 to 180,000 clones; 80% of them were found once. The top ten constitute 5.6% of the sample. The material sequenced was PBMCs. The receptors come from a middle-aged woman in good health and CMV-seropositive.

CDR3 in DNA: TGTGCCAGCAGCCAGAGAAACGAGCAGTACTTC. Protein sequence: CASSQRNEQYF. This chain joins TRBV14 and TRBJ2-7; D unclear. Between the trimmed V and J ends, which lost 3 bases and 5 bases, there was a span of 5 bases. Germline V gene lookup returns CDR1 SGHDN and CDR2 FVKESK. The CDR3 has 11 amino acids.

The genes are TRBV28 and TRBJ1-1; no clear D. Germline V CDR1 and CDR2: MDHEN, SYDVKM. This CDR3 region has 13 residues. Trimming removed 5 bases from V and 2 bases from J, with 9 bases in between. The CDR3 sequence: CASSTPINTEAFF. The CDR3, as DNA: TGTGCCAGCAGTACCCCTATAAACACTGAAGCTTTCTTT.

The V call is TRBV29-1, the J call TRBJ2-1; no clear D gene. Trimming took off 5 bases at V and 4 bases at J, with 6 bases between the two ends. Looked up from germline, CDR1 is SQVTM and CDR2 is ANQGSEA. CDR3 length: 11 residues. CDR3 bases: TGCAGCGTTCCCGAGTACAATGAGCAGTTCTTC. It is translated as CSVPEYNEQFF.

The chain is built from TRBV19 and TRBJ1-1, with unresolved D. The CDR3 length is 13 residues. The germline V and J ends were trimmed by 8 bases and 3 bases, with 13 bases remaining between them. The germline V gene has CDR1 LNHDA and CDR2 SQIVND (reference sequence). This CDR3 reads CASRQVWDTEAFF. The CDR3 DNA sequence: TGTGCCAGTCGTCAGGTGTGGGACACTGAAGCTTTCTTT. Based on the CDR3 plus reference TRBV19 and TRBJ1-1, the full variable domain is DGGITQSPKYLFRKEGQNVTLSCEQNLNHDAMYWYRQDPGQGLRLIYYSQIVNDFQKGDIAEGYSVSREKKESFPLTVTSAQKNPTAFYLCASRQVWDTEAFFGQGTRLTVV.

The CDR3 sequence is CASSISGGGTGELFF. The CDR3 region has the DNA TGCGCCAGCAGCATCTCAGGGGGCGGCACCGGGGAGCTGTTTTTT. The V call is TRBV5-1, the J call TRBJ2-2; 8 positions agree with TRBD1. Germline V CDR1 and CDR2: SGHRS, YFSETQ. The V and J ends lost 4 bases and 4 bases, in that order; junction bases with no gene match: 6. CDR3 length: 15 amino acids.

The chain joins TRBV10-3 to TRBJ1-2; weak D call: TRBD1 (6 bases). V was shortened by 5 bases and J by 2 bases, with 15 bases between the two germline ends. CDR3 length equals 15 residues. Germline CDR1 ENHRY, CDR2 SYGVKD. CDR3 coding DNA: TGTGCCATCAGTCTCGTGGCACAGGGAAACTATGGCTACACCTTC. This codes for CAISLVAQGNYGYTF.

The chain is built from TRBV5-1 and TRBJ2-7; D not resolved. This CDR3 has 13 residues. CDR1 and CDR2 (germline): SGHRS, YFSETQ. Trimming cost V 1 base and J 6 bases, with 11 bases left between them. The CDR3 reads CASSLSLTGEQYF. The DNA for the CDR3 is TGCGCCAGCAGCTTGTCCTTGACTGGCGAGCAGTACTTC. Supplemented by reference TRBV5-1 and TRBJ2-7, the full variable domain reads KAGVTQTPRYLIKTRGQQVTLSCSPISGHRSVSWYQQTPGQGLQFLFEYFSETQRNKGNFPGRFSGRQFSNSRSEMNVSTLELGDSALYLCASSLSLTGEQYFGPGTRLTVT.

The rearrangement joins TRBV11-2 to TRBJ2-5, with D hard to call. Trimming removed 4 bases from V and 1 base from J, with 10 bases in between. The CDR3 is 14 residues long. CDR1 and CDR2 (germline): SGHAT, FQNNGV. The CDR3 DNA reads TGTGCCAGCAGCTCATTTGGCCCCCAAGAGACCCAGTACTTC. This gives the protein CASSSFGPQETQYF. Drawing the rest from reference TRBV11-2 and TRBJ2-5, the complete variable domain is EAGVAQSPRYKIIEKRQSVAFWCNPISGHATLYWYQQILGQGPKLLIQFQNNGVVDDSQLPKDRFSAERLKGVDSTLKIQPAKLEDSAVYLCASSSFGPQETQYFGPGTRLLVL.